Shown below are 20 T cell receptor beta chains from a single sample sequenced in a study of blood T cell repertoires in COVID-19. TCRdb keeps only in-frame clones here, not all; method: immunoSEQ multiplex PCR. This table has 200,000 to 300,000 clones, 70% to 75% appearing once. Material for sequencing was peripheral blood. All receptors derive from an elderly woman with acute or convalescent COVID-19.

The chain uses TRBV2 and TRBJ2-5; 16 bases map to TRBD2. J was trimmed by 5 bases and V by 7 bases; bases with no gene match: 7. The length of the CDR3 is 16 residues. Germline CDR1 is SNHLY and CDR2 is FYNNEI. CDR3 sequence: CASTPGTSGGEETQYF. In DNA form, the CDR3 reads TGTGCCAGCACTCCCGGGACTAGCGGGGGGGAGGAGACCCAGTACTTC.

This clone has a single count. The chain couples TRBV13 to TRBJ1-6; 7 bases agree with TRBD1. The CDR3 runs 18 residues. Germline V lookup: CDR1 PRHDT, CDR2 FYEKMQ (reference sequence). J lost 9 bases, V lost 2 bases, and 16 bases had no gene match. The CDR3 nucleotides read TGTGCCAGCAGCTTACGGAAAGGGGGCGTCCTCGTGGGTTCACCCCTCCACTTT. Encoded protein: CASSLRKGGVLVGSPLHF.

The chain carries TRBV5-4 and TRBJ2-7; 8 bases map to TRBD1. The CDR3 is 14 amino acids. Germline values: CDR1 SGHNT, CDR2 YYREEE (reference sequence). Germline trimming cut 4 bases from V and 2 bases from J; bases unmatched to any gene: 5. The CDR3 is CASSRGQGPYEQYF. The DNA for the CDR3 is TGTGCCAGCAGCCGCGGACAGGGTCCCTACGAGCAGTACTTC.

J is TRBJ2-5 and V is TRBV2; D call uncertain. The germline CDR1 and CDR2 sequences are SNHLY and FYNNEI. The CDR3 covers 15 residues. V was shortened by 6 bases and J by 1 base, with 15 bases between the two germline ends. The CDR3 DNA is TGTGCCAGCAGCCCACTTCCGTCACTCCAAGAGACCCAGTACTTC. Its protein product is CASSPLPSLQETQYF.

In this sample, this clone turned up once. The chain has TRBV19 and TRBJ2-5; D ambiguous. Per germline, CDR1 LNHDA and CDR2 SQIVND (reference sequence). The CDR3 is made up of 13 amino acids. V shed 1 base and J shed 7 bases, with 10 bases lying between them. CDR3 DNA sequence: TGTGCCAGTAGTATAGGAGTAGCTGGGACCCAGTACTTC. Translation: CASSIGVAGTQYF.

V and J are TRBV28 and TRBJ1-1, with D possibly being TRBD1 (5 bases). The CDR3 length is 14 residues. Germline V CDR1 and CDR2: MDHEN, SYDVKM. The V and J ends lost 8 bases and 4 bases respectively, with 17 bases between them. CDR3 region: CASYTSPGGTEAFF. The DNA of the CDR3 is TGTGCCAGCTATACATCCCCCGGGGGCACTGAAGCTTTCTTT.

The chain carries TRBV27 and TRBJ2-2; 14 nucleotides align to TRBD2. Germline values: CDR1 MNHEY, CDR2 SMNVEV (reference sequence). The CDR3 has 15 amino acids. The ends lost 6 bases at V and 6 bases at J; junction bases unmatched: 3. The CDR3 DNA is TGTGCCAGCAGGCCGGGACTAGCGGGAGCCGGGGAGCTGTTTTTT. Translation gives CASRPGLAGAGELFF.

V is TRBV19 and J is TRBJ1-1, with a tentative D call TRBD1 (5 bases). Germline V gene lookup returns CDR1 LNHDA and CDR2 SQIVND (reference sequence). The CDR3 length is 14 residues. The V end was cut by 6 bases, the J end by 4 bases, with 15 bases between. The CDR3 is CASRGGKKSTEAFF. The CDR3 DNA follows: TGTGCCAGTAGGGGGGGGAAGAAGAGCACTGAAGCTTTCTTT.

The J gene is TRBJ2-1, the V gene TRBV19, with 7 bases aligning to TRBD2. The CDR3 spans 16 residues. The V gene end was trimmed by 5 bases and the J gene end by 9 bases; junction bases not matched to a gene: 16. The germline gives CDR1 LNHDA, CDR2 SQIVND (reference sequence). This CDR3 reads CASSLKGGRAVGEQFF. In nucleotides, the CDR3 is TGTGCCAGTAGTCTAAAAGGTGGGAGGGCCGTCGGTGAGCAGTTCTTC.

The gene calls are TRBV7-4 and TRBJ1-5, with D unresolved. The germline CDR1 and CDR2 sequences are SGHVT and SQSDAQ. This CDR3 contains 15 residues. Trimming shortened V by 5 bases and J by 3 bases, and 14 bases separated the two germline ends. This CDR3 reads CASSPRPSLNQPQHF. In DNA, the CDR3 is TGTGCCAGCAGCCCGAGGCCCAGCCTCAATCAGCCCCAGCATTTT. Drawing the rest from reference TRBV7-4 and TRBJ1-5, the complete variable domain is GAGVSQSPRYKVAKRGRDVALRCDSISGHVTLYWYRQTLGQGSEVLTYSQSDAQRDKSGRPSGRFSAERPERSVSTLKIQRTEQGDSAVYLCASSPRPSLNQPQHFGDGTRLSIL.

The genes are TRBV3-1 (or the pseudogene TRBV3-2) and TRBJ1-1, with 7 bases identical to TRBD1. J lost 10 bases, V lost 5 bases, and 7 bases had no gene match. Germline V gene sequence: CDR1 LGHDT, CDR2 YNNKEL (reference sequence). CDR3 length: 12 residues. In DNA form, the CDR3 reads TGTGCCAGCAGCACTGAGGGGGCTCGAGCTTTCTTT. It is translated as CASSTEGARAFF.

The chain is built from TRBV7-9 and TRBJ1-3, with 9 bases that match TRBD1. This CDR3 has 18 amino acids. Unmatched junction bases numbered 11, after V lost 5 bases and J lost 0 bases. CDR1 SEHNR and CDR2 FQNEAQ come from the germline V gene (reference sequence). CDR3 loop: CASSLRPGTGISGNTIYF. CDR3 in DNA: TGTGCCAGCAGCCTCCGTCCCGGGACAGGGATCTCTGGAAACACCATATATTTT.

This clone was seen more than once but under ten times. In the same sample, other DNA sequences code for this CDR3. The genes are TRBV5-1 and TRBJ1-3; a weak D match, TRBD1 (5 bases). From germline, CDR1 is SGHRS and CDR2 YFSETQ. The CDR3 runs 15 residues. The V end was cut by 4 bases, the J end by 2 bases, with 13 bases between. The CDR3: CASSPAGGAGNTIYF. The CDR3 DNA sequence: TGCGCCAGCAGCCCCGCCGGGGGTGCTGGAAACACCATATATTTT.

This clone was counted only a few times. The rearrangement joins TRBV6-6 to TRBJ2-2; TRBD1 agrees at 8 bases. The CDR3 covers 17 residues. Germline V lookup: CDR1 MNHNY, CDR2 SVGAGI (reference sequence). J was trimmed by 0 bases and V by 5 bases; bases with no gene match: 8. The CDR3 is CASSRRQGPANTGELFF. The DNA of the CDR3 is TGTGCCAGCAGTCGTCGACAGGGGCCAGCGAACACCGGGGAGCTGTTTTTT.

This clone was seen a handful of times. This sample also contains other DNA sequences that code for the same CDR3. The CDR3 DNA sequence: TGTGCCAGCAGTTATCGGACAGGGAACACTGAAGCTTTCTTT. Translation gives CASSYRTGNTEAFF. The chain employs TRBV6-5 and TRBJ1-1; 7 bases match TRBD1. Germline V gene lookup returns CDR1 MNHEY and CDR2 SVGAGI. V gave up 3 bases and J gave up 1 base; unmatched junction bases: 2. The CDR3 consists of 14 residues.

V and J are TRBV2 and TRBJ1-6, with TRBD1 identical over 9 bases. Germline CDR1 reads SNHLY; CDR2 reads FYNNEI. V gave up 4 bases and J gave up 7 bases; unmatched junction bases: 2. The CDR3 totals 14 residues. In DNA, the CDR3 is TGTGCCAGCAGTGGAGGACAGGGGAATTCACCCCTCCACTTT. Its protein is CASSGGQGNSPLHF.

The rearrangement uses TRBV24-1 and TRBJ2-1, with a weak D call TRBD2 (6 bases). CDR1 is KGHDR and CDR2 is SFDVKD in the germline V gene. This CDR3 comprises 18 residues. V was cut by 5 bases and J by 8 bases, with 27 bases left in between. CDR3 nucleotides: TGTGCCACCAGTGGAGGGACCGGAGCCGGGAGCATCCAGGATGAGCAGTTCTTC. It specifies CATSGGTGAGSIQDEQFF.

V and J are TRBV9 and TRBJ2-7; 11 bases are shared with TRBD1. CDR1 is SGDLS, CDR2 YYNGEE, per germline. The CDR3 consists of 15 residues. Losses at the gene ends were 3 bases for V and 6 bases for J; bases not matched to a gene: 8. CDR3 DNA: TGTGCCAGCAGCGCATACGGACAGGGGGCGGGCGAGCAGTACTTC. This encodes CASSAYGQGAGEQYF.

V gene TRBV7-2 combines with J gene TRBJ1-2; the match to TRBD1 covers 8 bases. Germline V gene data show CDR1 as SGHTA and CDR2 as FQGNSA. The CDR3 contains 15 residues. The V segment lost 5 bases and the J segment 0 bases; nucleotides outside the gene matches: 5. CDR3 nucleotides: TGTGCCAGCAGCAACAGGGGGATCCCTAACTATGGCTACACCTTC. It encodes CASSNRGIPNYGYTF. The full variable domain, completed using reference TRBV7-2 and TRBJ1-2, is GAGVSQSPSNKVTEKGKDVELRCDPISGHTALYWYRQSLGQGLEFLIYFQGNSAPDKSGLPSDRFSAERTGGSVSTLTIQRTQQEDSAVYLCASSNRGIPNYGYTFGSGTRLTVV.

This sequence joins TRBV9 and TRBJ2-3; TRBD2 matches 11 bases. This CDR3 is built from 16 residues. CDR1 SGDLS and CDR2 YYNGEE come from the germline V gene. V was clipped by 2 bases and J by 5 bases; unmatched bases: 7. The CDR3: CASSVLSGRAGDTQYF. CDR3 sequence (DNA): TGTGCCAGCAGCGTTCTTAGCGGGAGGGCCGGAGATACGCAGTATTTT.